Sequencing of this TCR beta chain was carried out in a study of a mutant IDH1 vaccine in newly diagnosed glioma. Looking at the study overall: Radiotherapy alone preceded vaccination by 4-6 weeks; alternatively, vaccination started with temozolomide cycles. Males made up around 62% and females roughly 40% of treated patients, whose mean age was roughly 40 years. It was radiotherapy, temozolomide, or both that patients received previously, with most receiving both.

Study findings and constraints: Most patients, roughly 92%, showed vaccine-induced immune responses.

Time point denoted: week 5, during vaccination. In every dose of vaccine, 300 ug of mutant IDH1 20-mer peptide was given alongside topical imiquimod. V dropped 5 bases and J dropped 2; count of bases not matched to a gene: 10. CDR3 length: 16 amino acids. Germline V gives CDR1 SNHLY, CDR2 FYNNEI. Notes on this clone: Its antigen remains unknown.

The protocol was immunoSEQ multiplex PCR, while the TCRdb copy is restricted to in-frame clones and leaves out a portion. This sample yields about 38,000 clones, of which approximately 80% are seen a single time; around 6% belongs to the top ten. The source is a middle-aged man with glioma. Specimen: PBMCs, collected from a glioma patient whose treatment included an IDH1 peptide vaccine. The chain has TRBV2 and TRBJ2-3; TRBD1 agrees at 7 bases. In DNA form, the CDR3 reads TGTGCCAGCAGTCAGGAGGACAGGTTTTACACAGATACGCAGTATTTT. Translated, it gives CASSQEDRFYTDTQYF.